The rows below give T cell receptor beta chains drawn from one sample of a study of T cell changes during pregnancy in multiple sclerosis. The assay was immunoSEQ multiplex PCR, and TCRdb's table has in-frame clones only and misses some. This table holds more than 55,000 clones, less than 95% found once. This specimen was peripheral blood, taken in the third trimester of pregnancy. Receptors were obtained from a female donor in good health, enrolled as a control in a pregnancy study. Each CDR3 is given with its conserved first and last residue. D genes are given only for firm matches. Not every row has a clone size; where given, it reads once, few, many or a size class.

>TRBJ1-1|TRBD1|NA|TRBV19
TGTGCCAGTAGTGGACAGGGGCCGCCGGGCACTGAAGCTTTCTTT
CASSGQGPPGTEAFF
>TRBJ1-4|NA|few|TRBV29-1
TGCAGCGTTGGCCCCGGACAGAATGAAAAACTGTTTTTT
CSVGPGQNEKLFF
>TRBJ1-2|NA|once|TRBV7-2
TGTGCCAGCAGCTTAGGGACGCAGGGGAACTATGGCTACACCTTC
CASSLGTQGNYGYTF
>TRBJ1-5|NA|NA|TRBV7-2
TGTGCCAGCAGCCCTGAGGCCGGTCAGCCCCAGCATTTT
CASSPEAGQPQHF
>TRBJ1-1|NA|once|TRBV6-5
TGTGCCAGCAACCGGGGGGAGACTGAAGCTTTCTTT
CASNRGETEAFF
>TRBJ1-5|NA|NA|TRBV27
TGTGCCAGCAGTCTACAGGGTAGCAATCAGCCCCAGCATTTT
CASSLQGSNQPQHF
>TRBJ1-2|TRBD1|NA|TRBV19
TGTGCCAGTAGGGGGACAGGATATGGTGGCTACACCTTC
CASRGTGYGGYTF
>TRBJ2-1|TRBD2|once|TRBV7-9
TGTGCCAGCAGCTTAGGCGGGGGGGCCATCAATGAGCAGTTCTTC
CASSLGGGAINEQFF
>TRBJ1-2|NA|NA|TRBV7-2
TGTGCCAGCAGCTTATGGCAGGAAGCTAACTATGGCTACACCTTC
CASSLWQEANYGYTF
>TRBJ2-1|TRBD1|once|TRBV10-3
TGTGCCATCAGTGGGGGGACAGGGGGCGATGAGCAGTTCTTC
CAISGGTGGDEQFF
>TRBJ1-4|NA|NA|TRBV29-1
TGCAGCGTTGAAGAGGAAATCCAGGGGCCCCAGAATGAAAAACTGTTTTTT
CSVEEEIQGPQNEKLFF
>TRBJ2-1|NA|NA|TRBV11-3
TGTGCCAGCAGCTTAGGTCCGGTCTACAATGAGCAGTTCTTC
CASSLGPVYNEQFF
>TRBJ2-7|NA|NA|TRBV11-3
TGTGCCAGCAGCTTCGTTTCTGGAGGGAAGCGGTACTTC
CASSFVSGGKRYF
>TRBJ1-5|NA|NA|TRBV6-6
TGTGCCAGCAGTCCACGGGGTAGCAATCAGCCCCAGCATTTT
CASSPRGSNQPQHF
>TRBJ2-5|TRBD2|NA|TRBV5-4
TGTGCCAGCAGCCGCTGGGACTATCTAGAGACCCAGTACTTC
CASSRWDYLETQYF
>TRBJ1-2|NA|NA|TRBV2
TGTGCCAGCAGTGTGGAGGGTTCTAGGAGGGGTTACACCTTC
CASSVEGSRRGYTF
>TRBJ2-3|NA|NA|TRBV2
TGTGCCAGCAGTGTCCTACAGCCCACAGATACGCAGTATTTT
CASSVLQPTDTQYF
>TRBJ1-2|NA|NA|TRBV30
TGTGCCTGGACCCCCGCGGGGGGCGGCTACACCTTC
CAWTPAGGGYTF
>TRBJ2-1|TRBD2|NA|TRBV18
TGTGCCAGCTCACCACTAGCGGGGTCGTACAATGAGCAGTTCTTC
CASSPLAGSYNEQFF
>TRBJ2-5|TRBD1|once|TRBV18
TGTGCCAGCTCACCACCGACAGGGGTCACAGAGACCCAGTACTTC
CASSPPTGVTETQYF
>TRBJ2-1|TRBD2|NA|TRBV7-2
TGTGCCAGCAGTCTCCGGGGCGGGGGATCTCACAATGAGCAGTTCTTC
CASSLRGGGSHNEQFF
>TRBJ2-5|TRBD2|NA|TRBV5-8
TGTGCCAGCAGCTCGGGACTAGCGGGAGAGACCCAGTACTTC
CASSSGLAGETQYF
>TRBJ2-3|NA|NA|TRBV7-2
TGTGCCCTACGATTGGATACGCAGTATTTT
CALRLDTQYF
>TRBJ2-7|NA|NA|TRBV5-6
TGTGCCAGCAGCCGGAACGAGGCCTACGAGCAGTACTTC
CASSRNEAYEQYF
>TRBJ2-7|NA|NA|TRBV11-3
TGTGCCAGCAGAATTCCAGGGTCCCACGAGCAGTACTTC
CASRIPGSHEQYF
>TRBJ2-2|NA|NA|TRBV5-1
TGCGCCAGCAGCATCTCCGTTACCGGGGAGCTGTTTTTT
CASSISVTGELFF
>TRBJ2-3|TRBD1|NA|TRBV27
TGTGCCAGCAGTGGGGGACAGGAGCGCACAGATACGCAGTATTTT
CASSGGQERTDTQYF
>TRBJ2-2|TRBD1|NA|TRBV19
TGTGCCAGTAGCAGGGGGACAGGGGCCACGAACACCGGGGAGCTGTTTTTT
CASSRGTGATNTGELFF
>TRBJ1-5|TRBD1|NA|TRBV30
TGTGCCTCCAACCACGGACAGGGGGTTAATCAGCCCCAGCATTTT
CASNHGQGVNQPQHF
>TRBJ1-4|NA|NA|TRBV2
TGTGCCAGTAGTGGGGCCGCAAATGAAAAACTGTTTTTT
CASSGAANEKLFF
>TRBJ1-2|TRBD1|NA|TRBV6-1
TGTGCCAGCAGTGAGACAGGGAGAGGTTATGGCTACACCTTC
CASSETGRGYGYTF
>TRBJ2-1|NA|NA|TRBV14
TGTGCCAGCATCCTTGGGCCTCTGGGGTTCTTC
CASILGPLGFF
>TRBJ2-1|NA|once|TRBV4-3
TGCGCCAGCAGCCAAGGCCCCTGGAGTGACAATGAGCAGTTCTTC
CASSQGPWSDNEQFF
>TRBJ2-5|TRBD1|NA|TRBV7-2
TGTGCCAGCAGCCCAACGACAGGGTCACTTCAAGAGACCCAGTACTTC
CASSPTTGSLQETQYF
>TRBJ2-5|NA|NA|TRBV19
TGTGCCAGTGCCCGACTAGACCAAGAGACCCAGTACTTC
CASARLDQETQYF
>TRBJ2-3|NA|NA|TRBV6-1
TGTGCCAGCATTTTCCGGGGGTCAGGCACAGATACGCAGTATTTT
CASIFRGSGTDTQYF
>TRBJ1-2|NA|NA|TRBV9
TGTGCCAGCAGCGTAGAGGTAGGGGGAAACTTTGGCTACACCTTC
CASSVEVGGNFGYTF
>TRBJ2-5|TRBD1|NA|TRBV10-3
TGTGCCATCAGTGAGTCGACACAGGGGAAAGAGACCCAGTACTTC
CAISESTQGKETQYF
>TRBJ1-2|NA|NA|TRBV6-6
TGTGCCAGCATCCCACGAGCAGGGGAATTTAACTATGGCTACACCTTC
CASIPRAGEFNYGYTF
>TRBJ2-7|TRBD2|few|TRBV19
TGTGCCAGTAGTATAGACCCCCCCCTAGGAGCGTCTAGAGCGGGAGGGCTCGGTGACGAGCAGTACTTC
CASSIDPPLGASRAGGLGDEQYF
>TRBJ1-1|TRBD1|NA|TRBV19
TGTGCCAGTACTCCCGACAGGGCCACTGAAGCTTTCTTT
CASTPDRATEAFF